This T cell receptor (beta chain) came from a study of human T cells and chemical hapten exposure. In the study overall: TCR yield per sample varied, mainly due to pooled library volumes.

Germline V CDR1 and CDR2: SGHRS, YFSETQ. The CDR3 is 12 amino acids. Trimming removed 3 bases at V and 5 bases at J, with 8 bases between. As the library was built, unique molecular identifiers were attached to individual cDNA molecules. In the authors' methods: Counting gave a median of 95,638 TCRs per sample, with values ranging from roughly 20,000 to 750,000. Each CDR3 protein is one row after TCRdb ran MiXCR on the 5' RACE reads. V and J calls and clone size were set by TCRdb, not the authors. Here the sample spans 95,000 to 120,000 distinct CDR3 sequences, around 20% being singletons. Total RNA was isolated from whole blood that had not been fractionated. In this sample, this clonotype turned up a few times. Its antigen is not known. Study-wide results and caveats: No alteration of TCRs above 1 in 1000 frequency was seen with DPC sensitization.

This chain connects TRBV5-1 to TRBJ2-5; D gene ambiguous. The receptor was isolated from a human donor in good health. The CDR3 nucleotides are TGCGCCAGCAGCTCCTCAACGGAGACCCAGTACTTC. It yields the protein CASSSSTETQYF.